The T cell receptor (beta chain) under discussion was sequenced for a study of shared clonotypes between healthy human individuals (dated by TCRdb to between 2020 and 2021). Study-level background: Three men and two women, aged 18 to 49 years, made up the cohort. To increase sequencing depth and limit assay-specific biases, different laboratories used diverse techniques to prepare libraries and sequence TCR repertoires. For each donor, three plates each were used for CD4 naive and CD4 memory, two plates were used for CD8 naive, and one plate was used for CD8 memory. Between about 0.94 and 8.9 billion PBMCs per donor were obtained by leukapheresis. To estimate repertoire size and how much clonotype sharing occurs between individuals, the study deeply sequenced the blood TCR repertoires of 5 or 6 healthy adults.

Using the deep immunoSEQ assay, multiplex PCR amplified TCR CDR3 regions from genomic DNA. Genomic DNA extracted from each cell subset was distributed evenly over all wells of several immunoSEQ 96-well plates, and each plate served as one replicate. Each replicate PCR for sorted subsets received 150 to 250 ng genomic DNA, equal to roughly 29,000 T cell genomes. Purified libraries were measured with a Qubit 3.0 fluorometer, size-checked on a Bioanalyzer 2100, and measured again with the KAPA Library Quantification kit. Each immunoSEQ 96-well plate was sequenced on its own single-read 150-cycle Illumina NextSeq 550 flow cell. Turning to the authors' computational methods: Because the immunoSEQ output included only junctional sequences and no quality scores, the filtering could not be the same as the filtering used for full-length reads. To assign V/J genes and CDR3, sequences were annotated using PyIR, a Python wrapper for IgBLAST v1.9, with IMGT germline references. Reads were removed for weak V/J assignments (E-value above 1e-6), missing CDR3, stop codons, out-of-frame junctions, or ambiguous translated residues. V3J clonotypes were defined as sequences sharing the same inferred V gene, J gene, and CDR3 amino acid sequence. Percentage overlap between repertoires was calculated by dividing the number of shared unique clonotypes by the size of the smaller repertoire. Repertoire richness was assessed with RTK rarefaction, the Chao1 estimator, and Recon v2.1 estimates of unobserved clonotypes. OLGA was used to compute generation probabilities for all TCRbeta clonotypes that the gDNA method yielded from a handful of donors. The table comes from immuneACCESS by way of TCRdb, which keeps in-frame sequences with V and J called. Part of the clones is missing from these tables; in studies checked, under half for an unresolved V gene and the rest for unknown reasons. V and J calls and clone size are copied from that table; D and trimming were computed from the DNA. The sample contains hundreds of thousands of clones, about 80% of them found a single time. The ten most abundant clones make up roughly 2% of the sample.

What the authors observed across the whole study: Sampling was restricted to blood, and TCR repertoires in tissue are likely to differ from TCR repertoires in blood. Naive subsets generally had larger estimated clonotype richness than memory subsets. Compared with non-shared clonotypes, the clonotypes found in all four sorted-subset donors had higher generation probabilities. Incomplete sequencing was indicated by rarefaction of sorted-subset datasets, despite the large sequencing depth. The small number of donors limited the genetic and exposure-history diversity represented. Pairwise subsampling indicated that sequencing depth was expected to affect the degree of clonotype sharing among donors. Around 5.4% of naive CD4, around 4% of naive CD8, 2.3% of memory CD4, and about 0.4% of memory CD8 clonotypes were shared across a handful of donors.

The donors were healthy, HIV-negative adults with no recently reported acute infections or vaccinations. Every donor was a Caucasian adult residing in Nashville, Tennessee, USA. CD4+ T cells were enriched by magnetic negative selection; naive cells were then positively selected on CD45RA, and the negative fraction formed the memory subset. Blood was collected by leukapheresis, and PBMCs were isolated by Ficoll-Histopaque density gradient centrifugation and then cryopreserved in liquid nitrogen vapor phase. Analytical flow cytometry was used to check the purity and quantity of each magnetically sorted T cell population. Genomic DNA was isolated from each sorted fraction and quantified by UV absorbance on a Nanodrop 2000c. V is reduced by 2 bases and J by 8 bases, leaving a spacing of 12 bases between them. There are 13 amino acids in the CDR3, from cysteine to phenylalanine inclusive. Only the CDR3 DNA stays, 39 bases, in frame from base 1. The CDR1 and CDR2 encoded by the germline V gene are MDHEN and SYDVKM.

This clone was counted only a few times. Its binding antigen is unknown. No base qualities exist here, and no much larger clone lies one base off it. The TCR originated in a woman in her 30s in good health. The rearrangement joined TRBV28 to TRBJ1-2; no D gene can be assigned with confidence. The sample comprised memory CD4+ T cells sorted from blood. The cell subset or site label of this sample denotes: CD45RA-negative fraction. The CDR3 is CASSLRLLEGYTF. The bases read TGTGCCAGCAGTTTAAGGCTGCTCGAGGGCTACACCTTC.